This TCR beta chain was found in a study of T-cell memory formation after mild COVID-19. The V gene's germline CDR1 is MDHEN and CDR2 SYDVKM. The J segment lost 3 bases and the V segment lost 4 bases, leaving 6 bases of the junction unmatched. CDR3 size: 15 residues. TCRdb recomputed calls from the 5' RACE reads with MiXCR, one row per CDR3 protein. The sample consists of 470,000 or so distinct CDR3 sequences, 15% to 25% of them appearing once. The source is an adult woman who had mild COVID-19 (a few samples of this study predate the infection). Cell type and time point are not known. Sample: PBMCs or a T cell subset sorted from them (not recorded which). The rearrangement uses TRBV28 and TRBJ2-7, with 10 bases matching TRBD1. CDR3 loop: CASSSPGDRGYEQYF. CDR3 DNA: TGTGCCAGCAGTTCTCCTGGGGACAGGGGCTACGAGCAGTACTTC. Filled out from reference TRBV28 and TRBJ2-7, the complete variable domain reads DVKVTQSSRYLVKRTGEKVFLECVQDMDHENMFWYRQDPGLGLRLIYFSYDVKMKEKGDIPEGYSVSREKKERFSLILESASTNQTSMYLCASSSPGDRGYEQYFGPGTRLTVT.